This is a list of T cell receptor beta chains from one sample in a study of neurological immune-mediated disorders. TCRdb reprocessed the 5' RACE reads with MiXCR, giving one entry per CDR3 protein. The table records roughly 61,000 distinct CDR3 sequences, 24% of them present only once. The sequenced sample was PBMCs. The receptors come from a man aged 55 to 70 with HTLV-1-associated myelopathy (HAM/TSP). Both conserved end residues are part of each CDR3. D genes are given only for firm matches. The size field is filled for only some rows; it gives once, few, many or a size class.

size | D | J | V | DNA | CDR3
. | . | TRBJ2-2 | TRBV15 | TGTGCCACCAGCAGACCTAACCCCGGGGAGCTGTTTTTT | CATSRPNPGELFF
many | TRBD2 | TRBJ2-3 | TRBV6-6 | TGTGCCAGCAGGAGGTCGGGGGGGAGCACAGATACGCAGTATTTT | CASRRSGGSTDTQYF
many | . | TRBJ1-1 | TRBV29-1 | TGCAGCGTCATGGGGGGGATGAACACTGAAGCTTTCTTT | CSVMGGMNTEAFF
. | TRBD2 | TRBJ2-1 | TRBV20-1 | TGCAGTGCTAATGGACTAGCGGAGGGGTACAATGAGCAGTTCTTC | CSANGLAEGYNEQFF
few | TRBD1 | TRBJ1-6 | TRBV12-3/TRBV12-4 | TGTGCCAGCAGGGGACAGTCACCCCTCCACTTT | CASRGQSPLHF
. | TRBD2 | TRBJ2-1 | TRBV20-1 | TGCAGTGCTACCGGCCCCCGGGGACTAGGCTATGAGCAGTTCTTC | CSATGPRGLGYEQFF
many | TRBD1 | TRBJ2-1 | TRBV3-1 | TGTGCCAGCAGCCAATTCCGAAACAGGGGGCAGTTCTTC | CASSQFRNRGQFF
. | . | TRBJ2-3 | TRBV24-1 | TGTGCCACCAGTGATTCGGCGTCCTATAGCACAGATACGCAGTATTTT | CATSDSASYSTDTQYF
many | TRBD1 | TRBJ2-5 | TRBV9 | TGTGCCAGCAGCCCTCGTCAGACAGGGCAGGTAGAGACCCAGTACTTC | CASSPRQTGQVETQYF
many | TRBD1 | TRBJ2-7 | TRBV20-1 | TGCAGTGCTAGAGATTACGACAGGGGACGAGGGGAGCAGTACTTC | CSARDYDRGRGEQYF
. | TRBD1 | TRBJ2-1 | TRBV5-1 | TGCGCCAGCAGCCCCGGGACAGGGGACTTCTCCTACAATGAGCAGTTCTTC | CASSPGTGDFSYNEQFF
. | TRBD1 | TRBJ2-5 | TRBV18 | TGTGCCAGCTCACCAGGGACAGGGGGCGAAGTGAGGGAGACCCAGTACTTC | CASSPGTGGEVRETQYF
many | TRBD1 | TRBJ2-3 | TRBV7-3 | TGTGCCAGCAGCTTAACCGGACAGGGGGCCGGCACAGATACGCAGTATTTT | CASSLTGQGAGTDTQYF
many | . | TRBJ2-2 | TRBV29-1 | TGCAGCGTTAGGACCTCGAACACCGGGGAGCTGTTTTTT | CSVRTSNTGELFF
many | TRBD1 | TRBJ1-1 | TRBV7-9 | TGTGCCAGCAGCTTGGCCCGGGACAGGAACACTGAAGCTTTCTTT | CASSLARDRNTEAFF
many | TRBD1 | TRBJ1-5 | TRBV10-3 | TGTGCCATCAGTGAGTCGAGACAGGGGGACCGGGTACAGCATTTT | CAISESRQGDRVQHF
many | TRBD1 | TRBJ2-7 | TRBV5-1 | TGCGCCAGCAGCTCGACCCGGGACAGGAGCTACGAGCAGTACTTC | CASSSTRDRSYEQYF
many | . | TRBJ1-5 | TRBV20-1 | TGCAGTGCTAGTGGTTCCGGACGGGGCAATCAGCCCCAGCATTTT | CSASGSGRGNQPQHF
. | . | TRBJ2-1 | TRBV29-1 | TGCAGCGTTGTCTCTCACAATGAGCAGTTCTTC | CSVVSHNEQFF
many | TRBD2 | TRBJ2-7 | TRBV5-1 | TGCGCCAGCAGCTTGCAAGCGGGAGGTTACGAGCAGTACTTC | CASSLQAGGYEQYF
many | . | TRBJ2-3 | TRBV27 | TGTGCCAGCAGGCTAAAAAAGGGGGATACGCAGTATTTT | CASRLKKGDTQYF
. | . | TRBJ2-2 | TRBV6-1 | TGTGCCAGCTACAGCTACTTATATACCGGGGAGCTGTTTTTT | CASYSYLYTGELFF
many | TRBD2 | TRBJ2-3 | TRBV20-1 | TGCAGTGCTAGATTAGCGGGAGGGAGGTTCACAGATACGCAGTATTTT | CSARLAGGRFTDTQYF
. | . | TRBJ1-3 | TRBV4-1 | TGCGCCAGCAGCCAAGAAGGCTCTGGAAACACCATATATTTT | CASSQEGSGNTIYF
many | . | TRBJ2-5 | TRBV28 | TGTGCCAGCAGTTTGGGTGGGGAAGAGACCCAGTACTTC | CASSLGGEETQYF
many | . | TRBJ2-3 | TRBV29-1 | TGCAGCGTTGAATCAGGGGTTGGCACAGATACGCAGTATTTT | CSVESGVGTDTQYF
many | . | TRBJ2-2 | TRBV28 | TGTGCCACTCTGTGGGGCAACACCGGGGAGCTGTTTTTT | CATLWGNTGELFF
many | . | TRBJ1-3 | TRBV5-1 | TGCGCCAGCAGCCTCTTGGCGGGGGACAGAAACACCATATATTTT | CASSLLAGDRNTIYF
many | . | TRBJ2-6 | TRBV5-1 | TGCGCCAGCAGCTTCGAGGGATCTGGGGCCAACGTCCTGACTTTC | CASSFEGSGANVLTF
many | TRBD2 | TRBJ2-7 | TRBV10-3 | TGTGCCATCAGTTTCAAGGAAGGACTAGCGGACGATTACGAGCAGTACTTC | CAISFKEGLADDYEQYF
. | . | TRBJ2-5 | TRBV7-9 | TGTGCCAGCAGCCTAGGGTCGAAAGAGACCAAGTACTTC | CASSLGSKETKYF
many | TRBD1 | TRBJ2-7 | TRBV6-1 | TGTGCCAGCAGTTCCGGGACAGACTCCTACGAGCAGTACTTC | CASSSGTDSYEQYF
many | . | TRBJ1-2 | TRBV5-1 | TGCGCCAGCAGCCCGAGCCCTGACACGTATGGCTACACCTTC | CASSPSPDTYGYTF
once | . | TRBJ2-5 | TRBV28 | TGTGCCAGCAGTCTAGCGTTTCAATTCCAAGAGACCCAGTACTTC | CASSLAFQFQETQYF
. | . | TRBJ1-2 | TRBV30 | TGTGCCTGGAGTGTAGCTGGATCTGGCTACACCTTC | CAWSVAGSGYTF
many | . | TRBJ1-1 | TRBV5-1 | TGCGCCAGCAGCCGCGGAGGTGGCACTGAAGCTTTCTTT | CASSRGGGTEAFF
few | . | TRBJ2-3 | TRBV5-6 | TGTGCCAGCAGCTTGGATGGTCTGAGTGAGGGGGGTACGCAGTATTTT | CASSLDGLSEGGTQYF
. | TRBD2 | TRBJ2-1 | TRBV25-1 | TGTGCCAGCAGTGAAAAGACTAGCCTGTTCTTC | CASSEKTSLFF
. | . | TRBJ2-2 | TRBV2 | TGTGCCAGCAGACGGACAATAAACACCGGGGAGCTGTTTTTT | CASRRTINTGELFF
. | TRBD2 | TRBJ2-1 | TRBV4-1 | TGCGCCAGCAACCAAGGGACTAGCTACTACAATGAGCAGTTCTTC | CASNQGTSYYNEQFF
many | TRBD2 | TRBJ2-7 | TRBV5-7 | TGTGCCAGCAGCTTGCGGGAGGTGTACGAGCAGTACTTC | CASSLREVYEQYF
many | . | TRBJ1-1 | TRBV5-1 | TGCGCCAGCAGCCTAACAGGCGAGAACACTGAAGCTTTCTTT | CASSLTGENTEAFF
. | TRBD2 | TRBJ2-2 | TRBV5-1 | TGCGCCAGCAGCTTGAAGGAGCGGGAGGGCCTGCTGTTTTTT | CASSLKEREGLLFF
many | TRBD2 | TRBJ2-5 | TRBV7-8 | TGTGCCAGCAGCCCACCCTCATGGACTAGCGGGAGTCTGGAGACCCAGTACTTC | CASSPPSWTSGSLETQYF
few | . | TRBJ2-7 | TRBV6-6 | TGTGCCAGCAGCCCCGTTGCCGGGGGCGAGCAGTACTTC | CASSPVAGGEQYF
many | . | TRBJ2-2 | TRBV28 | TGTGCCAGCAGTTTTAGAGGGGTGACCGGGGAGCTGTTTTTT | CASSFRGVTGELFF
many | . | TRBJ1-2 | TRBV10-3 | TGTGCCATCAGTTTGGACGGGGTTGGCTATGGCTACACCTTC | CAISLDGVGYGYTF
few | . | TRBJ1-1 | TRBV29-1 | TGCAGCGCGGCCGCGTGGAACACTGAAGCTTTCTTT | CSAAAWNTEAFF
many | TRBD2 | TRBJ2-3 | TRBV5-6 | TGTGCCAGCAGCAGGGGACTAGCGGGAAAAGTTTGGGGCACAGATACGCAGTATTTT | CASSRGLAGKVWGTDTQYF